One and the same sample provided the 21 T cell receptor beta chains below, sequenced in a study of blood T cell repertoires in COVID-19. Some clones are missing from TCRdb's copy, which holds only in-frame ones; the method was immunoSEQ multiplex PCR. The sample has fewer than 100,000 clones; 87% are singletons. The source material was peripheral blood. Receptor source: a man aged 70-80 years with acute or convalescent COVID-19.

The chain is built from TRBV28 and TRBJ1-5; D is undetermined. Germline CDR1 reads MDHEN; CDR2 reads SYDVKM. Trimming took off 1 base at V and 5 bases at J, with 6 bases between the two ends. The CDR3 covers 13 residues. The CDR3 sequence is CASSLSRDQPQHF. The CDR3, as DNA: TGTGCCAGCAGTTTATCGCGGGATCAGCCCCAGCATTTT.

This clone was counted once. The CDR3 nucleotides are TGTGCCAGCAGCCAAGAAGAGCTAGCGGGTAACACCGGGGAGCTGTTTTTT. Protein product: CASSQEELAGNTGELFF. This chain joins TRBV3-1 (or the pseudogene TRBV3-2) and TRBJ2-2; 8 bases line up with TRBD2. V was clipped by 0 bases and J by 2 bases; unmatched bases: 5. The germline CDR1 and CDR2 sequences are LGHDT and YNNKEL (reference sequence). The CDR3 sequence is 17 residues long.

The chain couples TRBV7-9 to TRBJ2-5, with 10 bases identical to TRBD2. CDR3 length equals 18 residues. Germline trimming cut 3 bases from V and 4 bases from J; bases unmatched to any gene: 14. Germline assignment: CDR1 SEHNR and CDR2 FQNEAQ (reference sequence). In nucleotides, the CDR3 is TGTGCCAGCAGCTTTAGGGGAGCGCTAGCGGGGGTTGGAGAGACCCAGTACTTC. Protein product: CASSFRGALAGVGETQYF.

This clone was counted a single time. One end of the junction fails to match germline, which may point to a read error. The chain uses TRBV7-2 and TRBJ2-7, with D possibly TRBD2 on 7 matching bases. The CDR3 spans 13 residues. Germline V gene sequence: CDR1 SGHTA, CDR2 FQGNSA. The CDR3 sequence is CASTNPSRGANHF. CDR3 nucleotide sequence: TGTGCCAGCACCAATCCTTCCCGGGGGGCCAACCACTTC.

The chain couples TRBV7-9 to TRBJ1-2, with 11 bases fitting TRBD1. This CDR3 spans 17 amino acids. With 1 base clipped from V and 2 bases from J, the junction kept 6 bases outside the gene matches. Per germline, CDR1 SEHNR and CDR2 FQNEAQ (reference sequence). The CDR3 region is CASSLVSGTGGNYGYTF. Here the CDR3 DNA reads TGTGCCAGCAGCTTAGTAAGCGGGACAGGGGGGAACTATGGCTACACCTTC.

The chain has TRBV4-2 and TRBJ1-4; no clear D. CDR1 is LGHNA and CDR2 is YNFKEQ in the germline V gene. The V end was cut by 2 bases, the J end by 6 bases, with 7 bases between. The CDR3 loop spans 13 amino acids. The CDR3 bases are TGTGCCAGCAGCCAACCCTCTTATGAAAAACTGTTTTTT. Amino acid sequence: CASSQPSYEKLFF.

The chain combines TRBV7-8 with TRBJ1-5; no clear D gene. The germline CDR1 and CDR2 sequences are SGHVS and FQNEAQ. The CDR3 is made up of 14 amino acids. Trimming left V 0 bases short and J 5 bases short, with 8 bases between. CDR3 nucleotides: TGTGCCAGCAGCTTAGCAGGGAGAGATCAGCCCCAGCATTTT. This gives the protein CASSLAGRDQPQHF.

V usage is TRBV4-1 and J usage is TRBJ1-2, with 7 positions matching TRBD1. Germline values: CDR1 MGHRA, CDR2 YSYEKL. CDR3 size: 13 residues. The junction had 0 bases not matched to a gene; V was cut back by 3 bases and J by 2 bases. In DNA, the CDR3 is TGCGCCAGCAGCCAGGACAGGAACTATGGCTACACCTTC. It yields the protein CASSQDRNYGYTF.

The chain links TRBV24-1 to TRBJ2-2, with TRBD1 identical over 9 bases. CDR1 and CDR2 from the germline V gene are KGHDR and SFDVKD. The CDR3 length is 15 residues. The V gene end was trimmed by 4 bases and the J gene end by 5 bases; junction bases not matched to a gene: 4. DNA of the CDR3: TGTGCCACCAGTGACCCCGGGACAGGGACCGGGGAGCTGTTTTTT. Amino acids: CATSDPGTGTGELFF.

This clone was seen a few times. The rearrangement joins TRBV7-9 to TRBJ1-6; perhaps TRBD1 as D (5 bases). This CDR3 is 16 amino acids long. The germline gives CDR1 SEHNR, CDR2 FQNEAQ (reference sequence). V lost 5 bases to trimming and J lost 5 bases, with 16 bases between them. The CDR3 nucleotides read TGTGCCAGCAGCCCCGACAGCACGGGGGATAATTCACCCCTCCACTTT. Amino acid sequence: CASSPDSTGDNSPLHF.

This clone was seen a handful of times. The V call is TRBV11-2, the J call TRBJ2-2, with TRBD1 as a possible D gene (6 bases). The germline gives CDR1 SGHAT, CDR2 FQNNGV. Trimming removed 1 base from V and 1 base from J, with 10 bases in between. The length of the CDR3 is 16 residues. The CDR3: CASSLVGGRNTGELFF. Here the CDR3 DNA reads TGTGCCAGCAGCTTAGTTGGGGGCCGGAACACCGGGGAGCTGTTTTTT.

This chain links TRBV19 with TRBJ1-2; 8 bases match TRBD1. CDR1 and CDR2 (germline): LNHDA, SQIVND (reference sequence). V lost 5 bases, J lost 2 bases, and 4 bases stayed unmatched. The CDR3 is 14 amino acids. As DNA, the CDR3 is TGTGCCAGTAGTTCCGGGACAGGCAACTATGGCTACACCTTC. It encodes CASSSGTGNYGYTF.

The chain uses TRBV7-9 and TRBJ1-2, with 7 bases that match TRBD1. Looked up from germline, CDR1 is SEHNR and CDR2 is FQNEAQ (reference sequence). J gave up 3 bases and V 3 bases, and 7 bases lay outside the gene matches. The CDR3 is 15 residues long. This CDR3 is CASSFRDSNYYGYTF. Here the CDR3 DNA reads TGTGCCAGCAGCTTCCGGGACAGCAACTACTATGGCTACACCTTC.

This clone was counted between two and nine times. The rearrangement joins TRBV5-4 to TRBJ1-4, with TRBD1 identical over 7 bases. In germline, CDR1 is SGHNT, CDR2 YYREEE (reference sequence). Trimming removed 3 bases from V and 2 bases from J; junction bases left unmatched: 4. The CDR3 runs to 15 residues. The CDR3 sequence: CASSSTTGTNEKLFF. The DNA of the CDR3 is TGTGCCAGCAGCTCTACGACAGGGACTAATGAAAAACTGTTTTTT.

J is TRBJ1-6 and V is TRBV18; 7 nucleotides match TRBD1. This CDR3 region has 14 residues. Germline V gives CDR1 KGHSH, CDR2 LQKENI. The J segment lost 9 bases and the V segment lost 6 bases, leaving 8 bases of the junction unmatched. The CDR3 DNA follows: TGTGCCAGCTCCGCTGACAGGGTTTCTTCACCCCTCCACTTT. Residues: CASSADRVSSPLHF. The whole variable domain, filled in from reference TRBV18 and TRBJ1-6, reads NAGVMQNPRHLVRRRGQEARLRCSPMKGHSHVYWYRQLPEEGLKFMVYLQKENIIDESGMPKERFSAEFPKEGPSILRIQQVVRGDSAAYFCASSADRVSSPLHFGNGTRLTVT.

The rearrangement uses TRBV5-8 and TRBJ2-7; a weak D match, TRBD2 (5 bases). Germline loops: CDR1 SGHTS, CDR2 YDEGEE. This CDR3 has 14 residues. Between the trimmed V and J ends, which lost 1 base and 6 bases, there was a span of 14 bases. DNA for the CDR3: TGTGCCAGCAGCTTGTTGGTCTGGGAGTCCGAGCAGTACTTC. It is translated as CASSLLVWESEQYF.

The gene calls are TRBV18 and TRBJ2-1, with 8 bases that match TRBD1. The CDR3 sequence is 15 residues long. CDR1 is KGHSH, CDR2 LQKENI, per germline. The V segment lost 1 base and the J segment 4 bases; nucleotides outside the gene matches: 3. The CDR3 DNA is TGTGCCAGCTCACCACAGACAGGGGATTACAATGAGCAGTTCTTC. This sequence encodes CASSPQTGDYNEQFF.

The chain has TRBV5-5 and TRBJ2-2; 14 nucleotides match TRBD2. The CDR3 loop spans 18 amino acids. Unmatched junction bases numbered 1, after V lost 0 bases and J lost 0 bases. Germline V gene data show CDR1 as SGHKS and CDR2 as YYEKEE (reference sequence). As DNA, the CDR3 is TGTGCCAGCAGCTTGGGACTAGCGGGGGGGCCGAACACCGGGGAGCTGTTTTTT. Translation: CASSLGLAGGPNTGELFF.

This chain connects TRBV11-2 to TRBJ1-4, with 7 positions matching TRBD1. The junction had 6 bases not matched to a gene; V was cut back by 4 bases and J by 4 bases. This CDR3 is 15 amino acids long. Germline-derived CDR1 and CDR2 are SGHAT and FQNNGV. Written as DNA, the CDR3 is TGTGCCAGCAGCTCGACAGGGTCGGTTAATGAAAAACTGTTTTTT. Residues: CASSSTGSVNEKLFF.

This chain's CDR3 is CASSFQSGSTDTQYF. DNA for the CDR3: TGTGCCAGCAGCTTCCAAAGCGGGAGCACAGATACGCAGTATTTT. J is TRBJ2-3 and V is TRBV7-3, with D possibly matching TRBD2 (6 bases). Per the germline V gene, CDR1 is SGHTA and CDR2 is FQGTGA. This CDR3 is built from 15 residues. Trimming took 3 bases from V and 0 from J, leaving 10 bases between them.

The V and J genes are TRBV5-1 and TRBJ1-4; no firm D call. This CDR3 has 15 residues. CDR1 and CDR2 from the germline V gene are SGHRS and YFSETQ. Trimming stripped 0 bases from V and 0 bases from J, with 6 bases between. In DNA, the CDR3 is TGCGCCAGCAGCTTGGTGGGAGCAACTAATGAAAAACTGTTTTTT. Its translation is CASSLVGATNEKLFF.